The clone carrying this T cell receptor beta chain occurred many times. Germline V gives CDR1 SGDLS, CDR2 YYNGEE. Trimming cost V 3 bases and J 1 base, with 7 bases left between them. This CDR3 spans 13 amino acids. Semi-nested PCR with Nested Universal Primer A followed constant-region reverse priming of full-length variable regions. Using its own MiXCR run on the 5' RACE reads, TCRdb lists one record per CDR3 protein. The sample lists approximately 53,000 distinct CDR3 sequences, 25% to 35% occurring once. The chain employs TRBV9 and TRBJ1-1; D is uncertain. The receptor comes from a female donor with breast cancer. Sequences were obtained from tumor-infiltrating memory CD4+ T cells sorted from the breast tumor. Subset here: memory CD4+ T cells, CD4+CD45RO+CD25-. The CDR3 nucleotides read TGTGCCAGCAGCGAACACCGGAACACTGAAGCTTTCTTT. Protein product: CASSEHRNTEAFF.